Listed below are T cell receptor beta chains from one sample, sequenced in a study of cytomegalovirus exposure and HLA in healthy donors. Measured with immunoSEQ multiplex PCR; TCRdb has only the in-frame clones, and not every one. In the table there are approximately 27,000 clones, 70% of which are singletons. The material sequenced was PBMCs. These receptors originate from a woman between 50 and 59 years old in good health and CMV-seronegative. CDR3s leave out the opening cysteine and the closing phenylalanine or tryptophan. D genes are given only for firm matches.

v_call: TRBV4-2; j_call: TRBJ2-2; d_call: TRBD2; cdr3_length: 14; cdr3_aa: ASSQAAGAGTGELF
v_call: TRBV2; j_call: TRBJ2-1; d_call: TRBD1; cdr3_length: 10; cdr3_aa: ASTTGINEQF
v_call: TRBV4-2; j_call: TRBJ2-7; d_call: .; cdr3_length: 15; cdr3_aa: ASSQEATSLSGIEQY
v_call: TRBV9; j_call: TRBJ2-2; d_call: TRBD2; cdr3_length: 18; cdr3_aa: ASSSSLYRKGTGGTGELF
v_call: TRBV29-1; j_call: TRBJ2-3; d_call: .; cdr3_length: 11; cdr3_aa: SVEDPYTDTQY
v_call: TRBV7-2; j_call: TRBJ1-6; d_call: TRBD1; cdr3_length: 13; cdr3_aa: ASSRRTGLNSPLH
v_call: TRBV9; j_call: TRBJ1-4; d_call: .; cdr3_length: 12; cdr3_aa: ASSVPGNGEKLF
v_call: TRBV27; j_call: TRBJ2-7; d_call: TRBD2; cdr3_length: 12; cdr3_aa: ASSSLAGGHEQY
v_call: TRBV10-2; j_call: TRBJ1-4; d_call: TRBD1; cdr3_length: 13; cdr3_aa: ASSVQGAGNEKLF
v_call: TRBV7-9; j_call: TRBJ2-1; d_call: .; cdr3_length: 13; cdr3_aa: ASSLSTGIYNEQF
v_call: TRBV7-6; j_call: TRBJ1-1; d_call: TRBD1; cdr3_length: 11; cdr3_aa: ASSRRTGTEAF
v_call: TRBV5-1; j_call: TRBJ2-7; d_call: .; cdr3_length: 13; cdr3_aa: ASSLMPGLTYEQY
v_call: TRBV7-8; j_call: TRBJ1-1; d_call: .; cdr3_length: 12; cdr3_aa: ASSFGQMNTEAF
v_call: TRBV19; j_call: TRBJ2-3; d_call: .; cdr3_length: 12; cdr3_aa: ASDTQGSGDTQY
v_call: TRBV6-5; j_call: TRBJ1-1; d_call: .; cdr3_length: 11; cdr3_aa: ASSYSRGTEAF
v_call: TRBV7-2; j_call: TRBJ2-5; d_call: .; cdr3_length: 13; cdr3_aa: ASSPSGAGTETQY
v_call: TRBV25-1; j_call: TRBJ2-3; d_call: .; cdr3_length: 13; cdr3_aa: ASSEKTVFTDTQY
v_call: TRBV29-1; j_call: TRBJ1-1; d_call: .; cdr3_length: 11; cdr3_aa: SVVAGVNTEAF
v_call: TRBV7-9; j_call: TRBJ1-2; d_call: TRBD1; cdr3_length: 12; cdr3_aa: ASSPGDRVSGYT
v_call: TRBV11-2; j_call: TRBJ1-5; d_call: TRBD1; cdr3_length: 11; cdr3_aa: ASSSDRVQPQH
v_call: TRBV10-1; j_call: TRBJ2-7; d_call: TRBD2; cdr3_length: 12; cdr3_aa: ASSDSGRSDEQY
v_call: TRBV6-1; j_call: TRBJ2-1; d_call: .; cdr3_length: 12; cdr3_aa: ASKWRGPYNEQF
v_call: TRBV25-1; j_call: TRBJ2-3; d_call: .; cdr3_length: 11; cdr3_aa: ASSSHITDTQY
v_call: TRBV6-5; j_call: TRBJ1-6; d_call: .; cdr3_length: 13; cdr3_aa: ASRSLSSYNSPLH
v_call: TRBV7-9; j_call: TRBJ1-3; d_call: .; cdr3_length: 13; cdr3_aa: ASRPTGSSGNTIY
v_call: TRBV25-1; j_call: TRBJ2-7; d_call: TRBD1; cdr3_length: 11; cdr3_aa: ASQDRAIYEQY
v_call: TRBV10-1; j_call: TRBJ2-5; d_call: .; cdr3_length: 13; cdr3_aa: ASSEGASAGETQY
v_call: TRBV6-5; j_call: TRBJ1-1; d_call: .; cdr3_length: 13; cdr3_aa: ASSYSTVMNTEAF
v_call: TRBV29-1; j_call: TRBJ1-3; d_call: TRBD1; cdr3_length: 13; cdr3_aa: SGSSGTGISNTIY
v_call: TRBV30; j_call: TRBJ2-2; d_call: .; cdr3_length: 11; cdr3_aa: AWTLESAGELF
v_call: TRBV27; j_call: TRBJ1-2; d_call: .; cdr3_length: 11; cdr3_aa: ASSPRHFPGYT
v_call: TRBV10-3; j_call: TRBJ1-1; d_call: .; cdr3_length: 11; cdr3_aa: AISAVTDLEAF
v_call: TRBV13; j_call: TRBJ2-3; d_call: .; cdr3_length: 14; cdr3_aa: ASKGGRGAEADTQY
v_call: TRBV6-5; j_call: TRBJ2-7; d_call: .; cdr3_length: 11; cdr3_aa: ASSYVTGNEQY
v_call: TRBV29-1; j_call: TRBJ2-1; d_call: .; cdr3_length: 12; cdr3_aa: SVVPGKTYNEQF
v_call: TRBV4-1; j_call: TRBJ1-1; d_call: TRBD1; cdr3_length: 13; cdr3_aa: ASSQARDRNTEAF
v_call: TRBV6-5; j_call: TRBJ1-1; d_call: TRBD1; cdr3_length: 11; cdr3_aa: ASSRGQGTEAF
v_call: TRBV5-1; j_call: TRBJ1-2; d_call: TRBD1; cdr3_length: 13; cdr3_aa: ASRAGTGLDYGYT
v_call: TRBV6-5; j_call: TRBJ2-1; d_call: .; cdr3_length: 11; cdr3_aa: ASTTGDFNEQF
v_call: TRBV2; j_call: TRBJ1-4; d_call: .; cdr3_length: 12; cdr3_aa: ASSDGRVNEKLF
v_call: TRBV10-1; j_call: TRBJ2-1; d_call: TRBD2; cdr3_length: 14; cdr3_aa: ASSPDGRGAYNEQF
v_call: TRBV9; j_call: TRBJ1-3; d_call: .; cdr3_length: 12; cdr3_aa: ASSAGISGNTIY
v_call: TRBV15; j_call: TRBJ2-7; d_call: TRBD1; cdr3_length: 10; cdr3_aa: ATSRTGSEQY
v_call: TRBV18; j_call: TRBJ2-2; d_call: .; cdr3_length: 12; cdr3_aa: ASSENPNTGELF
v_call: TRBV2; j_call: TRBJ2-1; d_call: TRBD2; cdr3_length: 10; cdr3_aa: ASSRDYREQF
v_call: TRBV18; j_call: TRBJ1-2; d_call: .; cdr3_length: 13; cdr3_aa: ASSPSGQIRYGYT
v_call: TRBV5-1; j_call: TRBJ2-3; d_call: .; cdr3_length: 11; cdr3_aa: ASSGTRTDTQY
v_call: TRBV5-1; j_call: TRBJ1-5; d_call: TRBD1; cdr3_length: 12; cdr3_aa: ASSSGQGNQPQH
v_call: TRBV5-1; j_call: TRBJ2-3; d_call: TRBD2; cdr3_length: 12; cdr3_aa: ASARAGGTDTQY
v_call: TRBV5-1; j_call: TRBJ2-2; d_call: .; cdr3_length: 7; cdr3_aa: ASIPGLF
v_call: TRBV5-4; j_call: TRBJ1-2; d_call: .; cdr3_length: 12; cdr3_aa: ASSLGSRDYGYT
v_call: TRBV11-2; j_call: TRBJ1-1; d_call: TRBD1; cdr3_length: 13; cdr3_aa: ASSSPGTGNTEAF
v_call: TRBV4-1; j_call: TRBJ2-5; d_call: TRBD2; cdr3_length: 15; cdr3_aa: ASSQARGLAGAETQY
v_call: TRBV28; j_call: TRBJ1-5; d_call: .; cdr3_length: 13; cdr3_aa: ASRRGHETNQPQH
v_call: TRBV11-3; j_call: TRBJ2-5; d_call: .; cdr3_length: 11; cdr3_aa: ASSFQGGETQY